The sequence of this T cell receptor (beta chain) was determined in a study of identical twins. Study-wide results and caveats: The study based its conclusions on cross-sectional statistical analysis and did not follow the same donors. Out-of-frame alpha sequences shared between twins exhibited an excess of low generation probability.

Remarks on this clonotype: Its target is unknown.

Healthy Caucasians made up all donors. TCRdb re-called the 5' RACE reads through MiXCR, storing one row per CDR3 protein. The sample holds 1.5 million to 2 million distinct CDR3 sequences; more than 30% are singletons and the top ten take about 0.25%. V was trimmed by 5 bases and J by 3 bases, leaving 20 bases between them. The CDR3 has 16 residues. The rearrangement uses TRBV12-3 or TRBV12-4 and TRBJ2-7; D may correspond to TRBD1 or TRBD2 (5 bases each). This TCR was recovered from a newborn girl in good health. The sequenced sample was cord blood. CDR3 amino acids: CASSPRGQGLYYEQYF. The CDR3 region has the DNA TGTGCCAGCAGTCCCAGAGGGCAGGGATTGTACTACGAGCAGTACTTC.